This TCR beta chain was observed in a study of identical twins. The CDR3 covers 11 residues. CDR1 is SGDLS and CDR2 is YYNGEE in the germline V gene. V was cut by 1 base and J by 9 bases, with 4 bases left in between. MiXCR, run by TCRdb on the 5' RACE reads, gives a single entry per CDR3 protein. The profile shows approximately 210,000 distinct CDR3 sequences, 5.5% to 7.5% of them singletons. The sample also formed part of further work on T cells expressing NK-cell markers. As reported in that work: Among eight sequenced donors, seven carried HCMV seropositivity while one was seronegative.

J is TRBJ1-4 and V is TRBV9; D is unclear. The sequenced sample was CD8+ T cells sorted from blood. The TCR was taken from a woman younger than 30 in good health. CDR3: CASSVLQKLFF. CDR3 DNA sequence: TGTGCCAGCAGCGTACTTCAAAAACTGTTTTTT.